One sample yielded the 8 T cell receptor beta chains listed below, sequenced in a study of shared clonotypes between healthy human individuals. Naive CD8 cells, CD45RO-negative and positively selected for CCR7, excluded terminally differentiated effector memory CD45RA+ cells. Libraries were prepared by immunoSEQ multiplex PCR; TCRdb keeps only in-frame clonotypes and omits some of them. The data hold millions of clones, with 93% observed a single time. Sequenced: naive CD8+ T cells from PBMCs. The receptor set was obtained from a young man in good health. Some clones in this sample may be carry-over from other donors' samples.

The chain recombines TRBV11-2 with TRBJ2-3; 7 nucleotides align to TRBD2. The CDR3 spans 17 residues. J was trimmed by 6 bases and V by 1 base; bases with no gene match: 13. Germline assignment: CDR1 SGHAT and CDR2 FQNNGV. The CDR3 is CASSLGTRAVGGDTQYF. The CDR3 bases are TGTGCCAGCAGCTTAGGGACTAGAGCAGTAGGAGGGGATACGCAGTATTTT.

The V gene is TRBV29-1, the J gene TRBJ2-7; 9 bases match TRBD2. This CDR3 is built from 13 residues. Germline V gene lookup returns CDR1 SQVTM and CDR2 ANQGSEA. Losses at the gene ends were 6 bases for V and 4 bases for J; bases not matched to a gene: 7. The CDR3 region is CSVLAGRAYEQYF. The CDR3, as DNA: TGCAGCGTCCTAGCGGGAAGGGCTTACGAGCAGTACTTC.

The chain couples TRBV19 to TRBJ1-5; possible D gene TRBD1, 6 bases. The CDR3 is 15 amino acids. V gave up 8 bases and J gave up 3 bases, with 17 bases separating them. Germline V gives CDR1 LNHDA, CDR2 SQIVND (reference sequence). The CDR3 DNA sequence: TGTGCCAGTCTTCTCCAGACAGGAGCCAATCAGCCCCAGCATTTT. Translating gives CASLLQTGANQPQHF.

This clone occurred once. This rearrangement joins TRBV7-8 to TRBJ2-1; TRBD2 matches at 8 bases. CDR1 is SGHVS, CDR2 FQNEAQ, per germline. After removal of 1 base from V and 5 bases from J, the junction contained 4 bases not matched to a gene. The CDR3 covers 15 residues. The CDR3 reads CASSLGSGDHNEQFF. The CDR3 DNA follows: TGTGCCAGCAGCTTAGGTAGCGGGGACCACAATGAGCAGTTCTTC. Variable domain in full (rest from reference TRBV7-8 and TRBJ2-1): GAGVSQSPRYKVAKRGQDVALRCDPISGHVSLFWYQQALGQGPEFLTYFQNEAQLDKSGLPSDRFFAERPEGSVSTLKIQRTQQEDSAVYLCASSLGSGDHNEQFFGPGTRLTVL.

V gene TRBV7-6 combines with J gene TRBJ2-6; 9 positions agree with TRBD2. Germline-derived CDR1 and CDR2 are SGHVS and FNYEAQ. This CDR3 is 21 amino acids long. The J segment lost 4 bases and the V segment lost 1 base, leaving 17 bases of the junction unmatched. The CDR3 reads CASSLGFGTSPHSAGANVLTF. The CDR3 DNA sequence: TGTGCCAGCAGCTTAGGTTTCGGGACTAGCCCACACTCAGCGGGGGCCAACGTCCTGACTTTC.

J is TRBJ1-1 and V is TRBV19; TRBD1 is a possible D gene (6 bases). The CDR3 covers 15 residues. Germline lookup yields CDR1 LNHDA and CDR2 SQIVND (reference sequence). V was clipped by 3 bases and J by 10 bases, with 21 bases between them. CDR3 sequence reads: CASSIPWTAEPRAFF. The CDR3 nucleotides read TGTGCCAGTAGTATCCCGTGGACAGCCGAACCCAGAGCTTTCTTT.

This clone was found once. The V and J genes are TRBV2 and TRBJ1-1, with no clear D. V gave up 6 bases and J gave up 0 bases, with 5 bases separating them. This CDR3 spans 12 amino acids. In germline, CDR1 is SNHLY, CDR2 FYNNEI. The CDR3 DNA reads TGTGCCAGCAGGTGGATGAACACTGAAGCTTTCTTT. Residues: CASRWMNTEAFF.

This rearrangement joins TRBV5-4 to TRBJ2-2; D unresolved. The CDR3 contains 14 residues. Deletions cut 9 bases from V and 4 bases from J, with 16 bases between. CDR1 and CDR2 from the germline V gene are SGHNT and YYREEE (reference sequence). The CDR3 is CAITGVVSTGELFF. The CDR3 DNA follows: TGTGCCATAACTGGGGTGGTGAGCACCGGGGAGCTGTTTTTT.